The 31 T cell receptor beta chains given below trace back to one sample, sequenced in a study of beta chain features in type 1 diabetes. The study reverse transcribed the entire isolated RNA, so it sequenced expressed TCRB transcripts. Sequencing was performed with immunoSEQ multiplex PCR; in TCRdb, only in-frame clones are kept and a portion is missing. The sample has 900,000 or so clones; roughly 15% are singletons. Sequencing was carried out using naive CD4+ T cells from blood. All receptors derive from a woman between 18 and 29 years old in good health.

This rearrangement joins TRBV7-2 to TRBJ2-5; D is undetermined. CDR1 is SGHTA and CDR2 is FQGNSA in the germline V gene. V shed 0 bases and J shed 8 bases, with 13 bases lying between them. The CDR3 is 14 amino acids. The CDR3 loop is CASSLASPSATQYF. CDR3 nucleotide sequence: TGTGCCAGCAGCTTAGCGAGTCCATCCGCCACCCAGTACTTC.

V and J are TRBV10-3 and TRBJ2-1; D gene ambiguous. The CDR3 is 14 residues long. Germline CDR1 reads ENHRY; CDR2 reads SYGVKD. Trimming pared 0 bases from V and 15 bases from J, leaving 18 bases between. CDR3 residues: CAISESESQGPPFF. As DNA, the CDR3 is TGTGCCATCAGTGAGTCAGAATCGCAAGGGCCGCCGTTCTTC.

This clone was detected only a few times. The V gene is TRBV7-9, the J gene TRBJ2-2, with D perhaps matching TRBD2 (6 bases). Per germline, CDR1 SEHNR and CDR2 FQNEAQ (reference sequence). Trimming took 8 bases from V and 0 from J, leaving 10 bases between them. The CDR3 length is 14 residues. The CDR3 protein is CASSIAANTGELFF. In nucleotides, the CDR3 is TGTGCCAGCTCCATAGCGGCGAACACCGGGGAGCTGTTTTTT.

CDR3 in amino acids: CASSYPGQGAEKLFF. DNA for the CDR3: TGTGCCAGCAGTTACCCGGGACAGGGCGCCGAAAAACTGTTTTTT. The chain is built from TRBV6-6 and TRBJ1-4, with TRBD1 identical over 9 bases. The CDR3 has 15 amino acids. Germline V CDR1 and CDR2: MNHNY, SVGAGI (reference sequence). Losses at the gene ends were 2 bases for V and 8 bases for J; bases not matched to a gene: 6.

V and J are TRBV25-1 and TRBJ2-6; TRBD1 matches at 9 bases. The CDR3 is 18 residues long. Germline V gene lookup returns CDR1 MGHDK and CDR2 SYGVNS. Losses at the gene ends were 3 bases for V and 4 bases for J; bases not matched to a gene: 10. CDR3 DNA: TGTGCCAGCAGTGATCGCAGGACAGGGGATCCCGGGGCCAACGTCCTGACTTTC. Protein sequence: CASSDRRTGDPGANVLTF.

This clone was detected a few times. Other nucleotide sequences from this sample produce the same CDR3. CDR3 nucleotide sequence: TGTGCCAGCAGCCCGAGCTCCTACAATGAGCAGTTCTTC. It translates to CASSPSSYNEQFF. The chain employs TRBV7-2 and TRBJ2-1, with D unresolved. This CDR3 region has 13 residues. Trimming stripped 5 bases from V and 0 bases from J, with 5 bases between. Per germline, CDR1 SGHTA and CDR2 FQGNSA.

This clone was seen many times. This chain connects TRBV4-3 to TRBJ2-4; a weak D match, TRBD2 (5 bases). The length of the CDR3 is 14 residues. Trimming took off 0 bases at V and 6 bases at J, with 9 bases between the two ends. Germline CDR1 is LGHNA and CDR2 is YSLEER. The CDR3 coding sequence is TGCGCCAGCAGCCAAGACGTGGCGGGAAACATTCAGTACTTC. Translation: CASSQDVAGNIQYF.

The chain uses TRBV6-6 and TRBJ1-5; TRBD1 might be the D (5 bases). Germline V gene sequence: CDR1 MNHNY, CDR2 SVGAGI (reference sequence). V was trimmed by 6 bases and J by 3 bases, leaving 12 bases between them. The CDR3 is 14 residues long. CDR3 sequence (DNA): TGTGCCAGCAGGGCAGGCAGGGACAATCAGCCCCAGCATTTT. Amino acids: CASRAGRDNQPQHF.

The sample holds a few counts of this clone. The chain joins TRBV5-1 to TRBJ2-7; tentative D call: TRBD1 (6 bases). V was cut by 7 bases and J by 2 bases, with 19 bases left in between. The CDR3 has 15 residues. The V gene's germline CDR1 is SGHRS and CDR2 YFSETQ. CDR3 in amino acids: CASAPSTGLAYEQYF. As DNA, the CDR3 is TGCGCCAGCGCGCCGTCGACAGGATTAGCCTACGAGCAGTACTTC.

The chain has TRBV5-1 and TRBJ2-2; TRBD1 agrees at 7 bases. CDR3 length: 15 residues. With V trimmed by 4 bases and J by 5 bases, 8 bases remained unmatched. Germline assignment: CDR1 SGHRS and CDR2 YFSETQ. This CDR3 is CASSRRQGGTGELFF. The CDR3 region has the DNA TGCGCCAGCAGCCGCCGACAGGGTGGTACCGGGGAGCTGTTTTTT.

The DNA for the CDR3 is TGTGCCAGCAGCTTGCGTCAGCTGAGACAAGAGACCCAGTACTTC. This encodes CASSLRQLRQETQYF. The J gene is TRBJ2-5, the V gene TRBV7-2, with D unresolved. The CDR3 loop spans 15 amino acids. From germline, CDR1 is SGHTA and CDR2 FQGNSA. Deletions cut 3 bases from V and 2 bases from J, with 13 bases between.

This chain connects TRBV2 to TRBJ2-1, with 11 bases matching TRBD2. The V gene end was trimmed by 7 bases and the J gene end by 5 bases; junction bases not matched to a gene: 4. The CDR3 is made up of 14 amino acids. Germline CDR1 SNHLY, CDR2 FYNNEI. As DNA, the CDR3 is TGTGCCAGCACTAGCGGGAGGCGGGACAATGAGCAGTTCTTC. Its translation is CASTSGRRDNEQFF.

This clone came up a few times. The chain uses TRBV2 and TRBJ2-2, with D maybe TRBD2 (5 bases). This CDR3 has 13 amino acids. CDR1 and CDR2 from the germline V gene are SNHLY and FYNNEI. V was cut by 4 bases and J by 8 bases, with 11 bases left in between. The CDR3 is CASSGLGSGELFF. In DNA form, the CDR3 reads TGTGCCAGCAGTGGTTTAGGGAGTGGGGAGCTGTTTTTT.

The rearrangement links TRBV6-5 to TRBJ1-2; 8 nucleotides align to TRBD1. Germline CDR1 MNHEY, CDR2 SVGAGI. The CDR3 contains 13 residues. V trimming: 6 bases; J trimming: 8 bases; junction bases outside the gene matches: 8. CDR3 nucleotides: TGTGCCAGCAGCCTTCGGACAGGGTTGGGCTACACCTTC. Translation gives CASSLRTGLGYTF.

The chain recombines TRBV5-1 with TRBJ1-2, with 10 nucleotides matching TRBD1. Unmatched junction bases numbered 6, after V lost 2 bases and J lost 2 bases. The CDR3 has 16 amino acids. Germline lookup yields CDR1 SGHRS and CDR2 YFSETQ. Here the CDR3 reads CASSFPDRGSNYGYTF. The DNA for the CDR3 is TGCGCCAGCAGCTTTCCGGACAGGGGGTCCAACTATGGCTACACCTTC.

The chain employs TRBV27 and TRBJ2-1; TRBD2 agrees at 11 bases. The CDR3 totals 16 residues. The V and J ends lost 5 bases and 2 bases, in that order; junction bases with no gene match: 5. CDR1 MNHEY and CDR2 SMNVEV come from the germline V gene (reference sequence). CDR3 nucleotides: TGTGCCAGCAGTCCAAAACTAGCGGGAGCCTACAATGAGCAGTTCTTC. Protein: CASSPKLAGAYNEQFF.

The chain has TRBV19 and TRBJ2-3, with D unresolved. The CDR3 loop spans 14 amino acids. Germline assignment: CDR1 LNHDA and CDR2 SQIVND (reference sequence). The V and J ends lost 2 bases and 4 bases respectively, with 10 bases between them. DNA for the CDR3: TGTGCCAGTAGTATAAACCCGCGTCCAGATACGCAGTATTTT. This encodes CASSINPRPDTQYF.

The CDR3 DNA sequence: TGCGCCAGCAGCCCCACGCTCGGGGCGGAGGACTATGGCTACACCTTC. Encoded protein: CASSPTLGAEDYGYTF. This rearrangement joins TRBV5-1 to TRBJ1-2, with D perhaps matching TRBD1 (5 bases). The ends were cut back, 4 bases at V and 3 bases at J, with 19 bases in the middle. Germline V gives CDR1 SGHRS, CDR2 YFSETQ. This CDR3 spans 16 amino acids.

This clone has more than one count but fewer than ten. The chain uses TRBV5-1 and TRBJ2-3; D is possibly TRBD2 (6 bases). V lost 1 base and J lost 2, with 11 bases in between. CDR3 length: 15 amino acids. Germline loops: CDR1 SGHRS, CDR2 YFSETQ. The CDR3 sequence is CASSLYGSVTDTQYF. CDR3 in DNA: TGCGCCAGCAGCTTGTACGGGAGCGTCACAGATACGCAGTATTTT.

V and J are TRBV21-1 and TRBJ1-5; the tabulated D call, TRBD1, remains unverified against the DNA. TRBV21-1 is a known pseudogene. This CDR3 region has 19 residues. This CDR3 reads CASSKEGGEGASGNQPQHF. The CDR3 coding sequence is TGTGCCAGCAGCAAAGAGGGTGGAGAGGGGGCAAGTGGCAATCAGCCCCAGCATTTT.

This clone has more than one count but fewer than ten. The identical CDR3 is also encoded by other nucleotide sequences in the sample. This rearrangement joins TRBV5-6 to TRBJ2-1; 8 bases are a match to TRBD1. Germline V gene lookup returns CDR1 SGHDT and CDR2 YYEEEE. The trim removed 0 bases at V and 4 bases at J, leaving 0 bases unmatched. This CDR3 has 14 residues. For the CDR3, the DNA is TGTGCCAGCAGCTTGGGGGACAGGTACAATGAGCAGTTCTTC. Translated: CASSLGDRYNEQFF.

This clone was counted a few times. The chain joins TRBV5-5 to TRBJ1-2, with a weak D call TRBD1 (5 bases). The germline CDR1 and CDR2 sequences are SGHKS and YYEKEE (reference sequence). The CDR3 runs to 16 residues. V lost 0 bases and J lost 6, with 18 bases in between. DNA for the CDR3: TGTGCCAGCAGCTTGGCCGGGACCGTAAGAGCTCATGGCTACACCTTC. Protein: CASSLAGTVRAHGYTF.

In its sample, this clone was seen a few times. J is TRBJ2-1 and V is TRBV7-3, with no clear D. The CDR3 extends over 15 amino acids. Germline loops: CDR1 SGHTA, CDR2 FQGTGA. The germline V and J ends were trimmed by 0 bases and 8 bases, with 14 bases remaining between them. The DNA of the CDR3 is TGTGCCAGCAGCTTAACTCATTCTTCGACGGATGAGCAGTTCTTC. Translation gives CASSLTHSSTDEQFF.

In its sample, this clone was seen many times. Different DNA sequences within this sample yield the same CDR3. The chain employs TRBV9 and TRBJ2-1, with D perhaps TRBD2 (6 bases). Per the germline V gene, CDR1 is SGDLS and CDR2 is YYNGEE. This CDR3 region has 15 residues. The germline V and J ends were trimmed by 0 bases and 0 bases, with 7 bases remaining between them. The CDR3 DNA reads TGTGCCAGCAGCGTAGTCGGGAGCTCCTACAATGAGCAGTTCTTC. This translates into CASSVVGSSYNEQFF.

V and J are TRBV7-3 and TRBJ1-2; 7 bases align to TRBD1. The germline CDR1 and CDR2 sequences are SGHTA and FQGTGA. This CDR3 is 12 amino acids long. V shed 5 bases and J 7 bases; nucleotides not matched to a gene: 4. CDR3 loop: CASSADRVGYTF. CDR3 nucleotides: TGTGCCAGCAGCGCTGACAGGGTTGGCTACACCTTC. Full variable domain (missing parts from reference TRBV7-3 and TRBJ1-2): GAGVSQTPSNKVTEKGKYVELRCDPISGHTALYWYRQSLGQGPEFLIYFQGTGAADDSGLPNDRFFAVRPEGSVSTLKIQRTERGDSAVYLCASSADRVGYTFGSGTRLTVV.

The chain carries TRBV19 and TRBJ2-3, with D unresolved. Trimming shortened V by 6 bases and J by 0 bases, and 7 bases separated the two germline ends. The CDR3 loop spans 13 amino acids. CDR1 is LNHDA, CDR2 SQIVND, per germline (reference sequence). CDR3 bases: TGTGCCAGTAGAGGGTATAGCACAGATACGCAGTATTTT. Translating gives CASRGYSTDTQYF.

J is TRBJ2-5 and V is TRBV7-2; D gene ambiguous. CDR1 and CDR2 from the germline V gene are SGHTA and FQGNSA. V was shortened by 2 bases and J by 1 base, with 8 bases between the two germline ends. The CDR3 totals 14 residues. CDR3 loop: CASSLFNSQETQYF. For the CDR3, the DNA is TGTGCCAGCAGCTTATTTAACAGCCAAGAGACCCAGTACTTC.

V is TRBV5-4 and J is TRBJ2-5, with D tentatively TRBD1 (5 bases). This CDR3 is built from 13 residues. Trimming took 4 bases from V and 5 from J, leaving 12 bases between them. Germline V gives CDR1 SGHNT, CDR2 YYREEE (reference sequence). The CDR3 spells CASSGYAGETQYF. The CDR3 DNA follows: TGTGCCAGCAGCGGTTACGCAGGGGAGACCCAGTACTTC.

The CDR3 region is CASSLEGLAGTGELFF. Written as DNA, the CDR3 is TGTGCCAGCAGCTTGGAGGGACTAGCGGGAACCGGGGAGCTGTTTTTT. The chain joins TRBV5-4 to TRBJ2-2; 13 positions agree with TRBD2. The germline gives CDR1 SGHNT, CDR2 YYREEE (reference sequence). CDR3 length: 16 amino acids. V lost 0 bases, J lost 5 bases, and 1 base stayed unmatched.

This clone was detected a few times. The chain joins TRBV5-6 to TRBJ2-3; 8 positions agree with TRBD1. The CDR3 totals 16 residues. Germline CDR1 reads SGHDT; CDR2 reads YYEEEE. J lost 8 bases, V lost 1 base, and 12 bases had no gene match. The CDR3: CASSLYGTGFSATQYF. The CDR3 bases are TGTGCCAGCAGCTTGTATGGGACAGGTTTCTCAGCTACGCAGTATTTT.

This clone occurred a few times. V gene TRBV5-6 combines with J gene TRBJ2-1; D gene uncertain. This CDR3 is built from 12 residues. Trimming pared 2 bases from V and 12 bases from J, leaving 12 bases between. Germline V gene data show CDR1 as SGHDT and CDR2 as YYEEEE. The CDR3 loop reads CASSLVSDVQFF. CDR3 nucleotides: TGTGCCAGCAGCTTAGTCTCGGACGTGCAGTTCTTC.